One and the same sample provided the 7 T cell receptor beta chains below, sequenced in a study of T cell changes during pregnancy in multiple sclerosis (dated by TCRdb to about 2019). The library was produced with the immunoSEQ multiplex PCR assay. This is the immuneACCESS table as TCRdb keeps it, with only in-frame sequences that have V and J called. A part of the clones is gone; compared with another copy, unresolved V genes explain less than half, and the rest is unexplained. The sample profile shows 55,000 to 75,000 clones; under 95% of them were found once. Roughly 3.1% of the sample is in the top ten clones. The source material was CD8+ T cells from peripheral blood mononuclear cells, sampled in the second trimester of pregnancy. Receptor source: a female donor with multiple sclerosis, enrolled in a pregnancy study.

The CDR3, as DNA: TGTGCCAGCAGCTCCCGGGACAGCTACGAGCAGTACTTC. Translated: CASSSRDSYEQYF. The rearrangement joins TRBV7-9 to TRBJ2-7, with 7 positions matching TRBD1. Trimming removed 4 bases from V and 3 bases from J; junction bases left unmatched: 3. This CDR3 has 13 amino acids. Germline V CDR1 and CDR2: SEHNR, FQNEAQ (reference sequence).

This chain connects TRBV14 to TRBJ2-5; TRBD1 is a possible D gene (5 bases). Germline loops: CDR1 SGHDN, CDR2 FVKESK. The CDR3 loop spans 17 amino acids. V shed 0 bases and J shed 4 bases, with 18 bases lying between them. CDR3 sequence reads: CASSQDLTAGKAETQYF. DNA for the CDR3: TGTGCCAGCAGCCAAGATTTGACGGCAGGGAAGGCAGAGACCCAGTACTTC.

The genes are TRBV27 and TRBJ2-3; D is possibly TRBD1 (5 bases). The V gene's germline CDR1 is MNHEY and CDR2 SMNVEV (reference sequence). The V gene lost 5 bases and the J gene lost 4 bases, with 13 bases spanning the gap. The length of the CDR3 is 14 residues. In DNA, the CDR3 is TGTGCCAGCAGTATGACAGCCGTAGCAGATACGCAGTATTTT. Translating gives CASSMTAVADTQYF.

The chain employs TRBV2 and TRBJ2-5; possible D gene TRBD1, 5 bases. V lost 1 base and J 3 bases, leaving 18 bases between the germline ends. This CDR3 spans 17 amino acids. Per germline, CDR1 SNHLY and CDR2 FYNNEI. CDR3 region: CASSEEGIMPAKETQYF. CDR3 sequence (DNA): TGTGCCAGCAGTGAAGAGGGGATAATGCCTGCAAAAGAGACCCAGTACTTC.

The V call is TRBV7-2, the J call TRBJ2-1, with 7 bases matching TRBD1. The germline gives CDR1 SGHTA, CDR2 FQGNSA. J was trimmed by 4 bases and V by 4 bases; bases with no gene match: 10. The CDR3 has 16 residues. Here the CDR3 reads CASSYGPGQIYNEQFF. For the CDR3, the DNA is TGTGCCAGCAGCTACGGACCGGGACAGATATACAATGAGCAGTTCTTC.

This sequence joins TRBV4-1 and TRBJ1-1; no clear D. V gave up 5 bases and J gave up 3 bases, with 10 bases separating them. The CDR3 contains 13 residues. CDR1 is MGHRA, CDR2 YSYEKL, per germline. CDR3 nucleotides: TGCGCCAGCAGCTTAGACCGGGACACTGAAGCTTTCTTT. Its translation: CASSLDRDTEAFF.

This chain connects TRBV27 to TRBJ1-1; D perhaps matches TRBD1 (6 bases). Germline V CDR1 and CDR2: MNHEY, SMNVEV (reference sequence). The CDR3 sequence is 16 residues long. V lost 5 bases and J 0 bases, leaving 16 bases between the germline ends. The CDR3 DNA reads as TGTGCCAGCAGTCTCCAACAGGGCAGGATGAACACTGAAGCTTTCTTT. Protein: CASSLQQGRMNTEAFF.